Following are 27 T cell receptor beta chains from one sample sequenced in a study of blood T cells in healthy people across ages. The authors ran a second PCR of about 7 to 11 cycles using a sample-barcoded 5' primer and a J-beta primer mix. In TCRdb, the 5' RACE reads were re-called with MiXCR into one record per CDR3 protein. This sample has around 800,000 distinct CDR3 sequences; roughly 26% occur once, and the top ten carry about 3%. The data also belong to a second study, concerning T cells of mothers and their children.

The sample taken for sequencing was blood. The origin of the receptors is a boy between 10 and 17 years old in good health.

V gene TRBV6-1 combines with J gene TRBJ1-1; 9 positions agree with TRBD1. J lost 3 bases, V lost 8 bases, and 4 bases had no gene match. Germline CDR1 and CDR2: MNHNS and SASEGT. This CDR3 region has 13 residues. The CDR3 nucleotides are TGTGCCAGCGGGGACAGGGCCGACACTGAAGCTTTCTTT. The encoded protein is CASGDRADTEAFF.

This sequence joins TRBV12-3 or TRBV12-4 and TRBJ2-7; 10 bases align to TRBD2. V was clipped by 3 bases and J by 4 bases; unmatched bases: 6. The CDR3 extends over 15 amino acids. The CDR3 DNA sequence: TGTGCCAGCAGTTTGGGACTAGCGACCTTTTACGAGCAGTACTTC. This sequence encodes CASSLGLATFYEQYF.

In this sample, this clonotype turned up a few times. This sequence joins TRBV20-1 and TRBJ2-7; 9 bases line up with TRBD1. Germline V lookup: CDR1 DFQATT, CDR2 SNEGSKA (reference sequence). The ends lost 5 bases at V and 2 bases at J; junction bases unmatched: 7. The CDR3 length is 14 residues. CDR3 DNA sequence: TGCAGTGCTCGGGACAGGGTTACTCCCTACGAGCAGTACTTC. Protein sequence: CSARDRVTPYEQYF.

This clonotype has only a few counts. The J gene is TRBJ1-2, the V gene TRBV12-3 or TRBV12-4; the D gene is possibly TRBD1 (5 bases). The CDR3 has 15 residues. V was clipped by 7 bases and J by 5 bases, with 20 bases between them. The CDR3 nucleotides read TGTGCCAGCAAAGACGGGTCCGGGACCCCGTATGGCTACACCTTC. Amino acid sequence: CASKDGSGTPYGYTF.

The rearrangement uses TRBV7-8 and TRBJ2-1; D remains unclear. Trimming shortened V by 4 bases and J by 0 bases, and 10 bases separated the two germline ends. The CDR3 is 15 residues long. From germline, CDR1 is SGHVS and CDR2 FQNEAQ. CDR3 residues: CASSSSSSSYNEQFF. DNA for the CDR3: TGTGCCAGCAGCTCCTCTTCTAGCTCCTACAATGAGCAGTTCTTC.

This clonotype has a single count. The chain joins TRBV20-1 to TRBJ2-6; 11 nucleotides match TRBD2. The length of the CDR3 is 18 residues. Germline V gene data show CDR1 as DFQATT and CDR2 as SNEGSKA (reference sequence). CDR3 amino acids: CRVLAGVSLSSGANVLTF. Here the CDR3 DNA reads TGCAGGGTACTAGCGGGAGTGTCCTTAAGCTCTGGGGCCAACGTCCTGACTTTC.

The chain has TRBV3-1 and TRBJ2-5; 13 nucleotides align to TRBD2. TRBJ2-1 matches the DNA end more closely, so the J call is doubtful. Looked up from germline, CDR1 is LGHDT and CDR2 is YNNKEL (reference sequence). CDR3 length equals 17 residues. The CDR3 sequence: CASSHGLAGAEYNEQFF. CDR3 in DNA: TGTGCCAGCAGCCATGGACTAGCGGGGGCCGAATACAATGAGCAGTTCTTC.

The chain joins TRBV12-3 or TRBV12-4 to TRBJ2-5; D might be TRBD1 (6 bases). The J call is in doubt because the DNA end fits TRBJ2-7 better. The CDR3 has 13 residues. DNA of the CDR3: TGTGCCAGCAGTGGGGGCGGCATTAACGAGCAGTACTTC. Translated: CASSGGGINEQYF.

The chain has TRBV6-5 and TRBJ1-1; tentatively, D is TRBD1 (5 bases). V lost 5 bases to trimming and J lost 7 bases, with 17 bases between them. The CDR3 runs to 14 residues. The V gene's germline CDR1 is MNHEY and CDR2 SVGAGI. DNA of the CDR3: TGTGCCAGCAGTACACCTCCTGGGGGAAGTGAAGCTTTCTTT. Its protein is CASSTPPGGSEAFF.

This sequence joins TRBV7-2 and TRBJ2-3, with 9 positions matching TRBD2. The CDR3 loop spans 15 amino acids. Trimming cost V 5 bases and J 4 bases; bases outside gene matches: 7. CDR1 is SGHTA and CDR2 is FQGNSA in the germline V gene. CDR3 protein: CASSKQAGGADTQYF. The CDR3 DNA is TGTGCCAGCAGCAAACAAGCGGGAGGTGCAGATACGCAGTATTTT.

In this sample, this clonotype turned up once. This chain uses TRBV9 with TRBJ2-1; no clear D. Germline assignment: CDR1 SGDLS and CDR2 YYNGEE. This CDR3 is 12 amino acids long. Trimming took off 4 bases at V and 8 bases at J, with 10 bases between the two ends. This CDR3 reads CASSRAWDEQFF. CDR3 DNA: TGTGCCAGCAGCCGTGCATGGGATGAGCAGTTCTTC.

This clonotype has only a few counts. The rearrangement uses TRBV18 and TRBJ2-7; D is possibly TRBD1 or TRBD2 (5 bases each). This CDR3 region has 15 residues. V was shortened by 3 bases and J by 1 base, with 13 bases between the two germline ends. Germline V gene data show CDR1 as KGHSH and CDR2 as LQKENI. The CDR3 loop is CASSPRDGQSYEQYF. The CDR3 nucleotides read TGTGCCAGCTCACCCCGGGACGGACAATCCTACGAGCAGTACTTC.

This chain joins TRBV7-9 and TRBJ2-3; 9 nucleotides match TRBD2. CDR3 length: 15 amino acids. Germline loops: CDR1 SEHNR, CDR2 FQNEAQ (reference sequence). J was trimmed by 2 bases and V by 5 bases; bases with no gene match: 5. This CDR3 reads CASSQTSGSTDTQYF. CDR3 coding DNA: TGTGCCAGCAGCCAGACTAGCGGATCCACAGATACGCAGTATTTT.

This clonotype was counted only a few times. The V gene is TRBV5-1, the J gene TRBJ2-3; 13 bases are a match to TRBD2. In germline, CDR1 is SGHRS, CDR2 YFSETQ. V dropped 0 bases and J dropped 2; count of bases not matched to a gene: 3. The CDR3 extends over 17 amino acids. In nucleotides, the CDR3 is TGCGCCAGCAGCTTGGTTGGACTAGCGGGGGCCACAGATACGCAGTATTTT. Its protein is CASSLVGLAGATDTQYF.

This chain links TRBV6-6 with TRBJ2-5; TRBD2 is a possible D gene (5 bases). The CDR3 consists of 13 residues. Germline values: CDR1 MNHNY, CDR2 SVGAGI (reference sequence). Trimming removed 10 bases at V and 0 bases at J, with 12 bases between. CDR3 loop: CATLGVNQETQYF. The CDR3 DNA reads TGTGCCACCCTCGGGGTAAACCAAGAGACCCAGTACTTC.

The chain carries TRBV6-1 and TRBJ2-5; TRBD2 matches 12 bases. The V gene end was trimmed by 6 bases and the J gene end by 14 bases; junction bases not matched to a gene: 16. The CDR3 has 15 amino acids. Germline values: CDR1 MNHNS, CDR2 SASEGT. The CDR3 here is CASRKSSGGAQEHYF. In DNA form, the CDR3 reads TGTGCCAGCAGGAAGTCTAGCGGGGGGGCACAAGAGCACTACTTC.

V and J are TRBV19 and TRBJ2-3; D tentatively fits TRBD1 or TRBD2 (5 bases each). The CDR3 contains 15 residues. Germline values: CDR1 LNHDA, CDR2 SQIVND (reference sequence). Trimming shortened V by 9 bases and J by 0 bases, and 16 bases separated the two germline ends. The CDR3 here is CASGGAGLSTDTQYF. CDR3 in DNA: TGTGCCAGCGGTGGGGCGGGTCTGAGCACAGATACGCAGTATTTT.

This clonotype showed up just a few times. The chain couples TRBV6-5 to TRBJ2-1; a possible D gene is TRBD2 (6 bases). CDR1 and CDR2 (germline): MNHEY, SVGAGI. The CDR3 totals 12 residues. The V end was cut by 4 bases, the J end by 8 bases, with 9 bases between. The CDR3 here is CASSSTSHEQFF. The CDR3 coding sequence is TGTGCCAGCAGTTCTACTAGCCATGAGCAGTTCTTC.

This clonotype has at least ten counts. The rearrangement uses TRBV2 and TRBJ1-1; D is uncertain. This CDR3 region has 13 residues. V was pared by 4 bases and J by 0 bases, with 6 bases between. From germline, CDR1 is SNHLY and CDR2 FYNNEI. The CDR3 is CASSGRLNTEAFF. In DNA form, the CDR3 reads TGTGCCAGCAGTGGCCGACTGAACACTGAAGCTTTCTTT.

About this clonotype: At one boundary the junction diverges from the germline segment, which might be a read error. V and J are TRBV20-1 and TRBJ2-3, with 12 nucleotides matching TRBD2. The CDR3 sequence is 14 residues long. Germline-derived CDR1 and CDR2 are DFQATT and SNEGSKA (reference sequence). The CDR3 protein is CSGRLAGGTDTQYF. CDR3 coding DNA: TGCAGTGGTAGACTAGCGGGGGGCACAGATACGCAGTATTTT.

This clonotype has only a few counts. The V and J genes are TRBV7-9 and TRBJ2-5, with D unclear. V gave up 10 bases and J gave up 3 bases, with 18 bases separating them. The CDR3 contains 14 residues. Germline CDR1 and CDR2: SEHNR and FQNEAQ (reference sequence). Here the CDR3 DNA reads TGTGCCACCGGTCTGGGTGTCATGGAAGAGACCCAGTACTTC. Translation gives CATGLGVMEETQYF.

The sample holds a few counts of this clonotype. V and J are TRBV6-6 and TRBJ1-4, with D perhaps matching TRBD1 (5 bases). With 4 bases removed from V and 8 bases from J, the gap between germline ends came to 17 bases. From germline, CDR1 is MNHNY and CDR2 SVGAGI (reference sequence). The CDR3 sequence is 15 residues long. CDR3 DNA: TGTGCCAGCAGTTGGGCAGACAGTTTAGTAGAAAAACTGTTTTTT. Protein sequence: CASSWADSLVEKLFF.

CDR3 sequence reads: CASSSTFGQGADNEKLFF. The CDR3 DNA sequence: TGCGCCAGCAGCTCTACTTTCGGACAGGGGGCCGATAATGAAAAACTGTTTTTT. The chain couples TRBV5-1 to TRBJ1-4; 11 nucleotides match TRBD1. Trimming removed 3 bases from V and 4 bases from J; junction bases left unmatched: 11. The CDR3 covers 18 residues. The germline V gene encodes CDR1 SGHRS and CDR2 YFSETQ.

V gene TRBV7-9 combines with J gene TRBJ1-4, with unresolved D. Germline values: CDR1 SEHNR, CDR2 FQNEAQ (reference sequence). This CDR3 is built from 15 residues. The V and J ends lost 5 bases and 7 bases respectively, with 17 bases between them. This chain's CDR3 is CASSGWTSLGEKLFF. The CDR3 nucleotides read TGTGCCAGCAGCGGATGGACTTCTTTGGGTGAAAAACTGTTTTTT.

This clonotype showed up just a few times. This chain connects TRBV4-1 to TRBJ1-3, with TRBD1 identical over 7 bases. Per germline, CDR1 MGHRA and CDR2 YSYEKL. Trimming removed 1 base from V and 4 bases from J; junction bases left unmatched: 10. The CDR3 spans 17 residues. CDR3 DNA sequence: TGCGCCAGCAGCCAAGGAAGGGCGAGGGACAGAGGAAACACCATATATTTT. Its protein is CASSQGRARDRGNTIYF.

This clonotype came up a few times. This sequence joins TRBV29-1 and TRBJ2-5, with 10 bases matching TRBD1. Looked up from germline, CDR1 is SQVTM and CDR2 is ANQGSEA. Unmatched junction bases numbered 7, after V lost 7 bases and J lost 5 bases. The CDR3 has 13 residues. CDR3 region: CSAGTGDWETQYF. CDR3 DNA sequence: TGCAGCGCCGGGACAGGGGATTGGGAGACCCAGTACTTC.

There are a few counts of this clonotype. The chain carries TRBV5-1 and TRBJ1-1; D remains unclear. Germline CDR1 SGHRS, CDR2 YFSETQ. The CDR3 is 13 residues long. The V gene lost 2 bases and the J gene lost 1 base, with 6 bases spanning the gap. The CDR3 bases are TGCGCCAGCAGCTTCTTGCAGAACACTGAAGCTTTCTTT. It translates to CASSFLQNTEAFF.